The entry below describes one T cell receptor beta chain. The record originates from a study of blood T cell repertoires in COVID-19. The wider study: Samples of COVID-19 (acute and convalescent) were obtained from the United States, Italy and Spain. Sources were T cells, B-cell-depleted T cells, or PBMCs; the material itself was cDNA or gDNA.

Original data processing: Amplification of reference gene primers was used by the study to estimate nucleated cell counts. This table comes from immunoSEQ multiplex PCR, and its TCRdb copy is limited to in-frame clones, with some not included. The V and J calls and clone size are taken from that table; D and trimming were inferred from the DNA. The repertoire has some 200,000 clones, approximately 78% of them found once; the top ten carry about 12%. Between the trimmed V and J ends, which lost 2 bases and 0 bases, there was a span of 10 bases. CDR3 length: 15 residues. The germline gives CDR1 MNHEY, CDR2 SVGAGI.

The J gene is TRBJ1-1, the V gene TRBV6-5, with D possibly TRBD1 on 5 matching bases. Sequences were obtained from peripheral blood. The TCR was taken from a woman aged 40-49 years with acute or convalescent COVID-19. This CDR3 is CASSYHRGMNTEAFF. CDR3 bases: TGTGCCAGCAGTTACCATCGGGGGATGAACACTGAAGCTTTCTTT.